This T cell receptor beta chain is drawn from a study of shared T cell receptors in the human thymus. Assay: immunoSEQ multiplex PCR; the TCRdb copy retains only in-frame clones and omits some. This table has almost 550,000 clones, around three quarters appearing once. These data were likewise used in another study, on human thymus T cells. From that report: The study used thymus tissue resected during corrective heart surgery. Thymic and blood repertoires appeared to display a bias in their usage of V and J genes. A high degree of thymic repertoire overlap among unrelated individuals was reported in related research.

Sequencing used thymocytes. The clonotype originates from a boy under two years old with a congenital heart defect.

CDR3: CASRKTSGRFANTGELFF. The CDR3, as DNA: TGTGCCAGCAGAAAGACTAGCGGGAGGTTCGCGAACACCGGGGAGCTGTTTTTT. The genes are TRBV5-4 and TRBJ2-2, with TRBD2 matching 13 bases. Germline V gene data show CDR1 as SGHNT and CDR2 as YYREEE (reference sequence). The junction had 7 bases not matched to a gene; V was cut back by 5 bases and J by 0 bases. The CDR3 spans 18 residues.